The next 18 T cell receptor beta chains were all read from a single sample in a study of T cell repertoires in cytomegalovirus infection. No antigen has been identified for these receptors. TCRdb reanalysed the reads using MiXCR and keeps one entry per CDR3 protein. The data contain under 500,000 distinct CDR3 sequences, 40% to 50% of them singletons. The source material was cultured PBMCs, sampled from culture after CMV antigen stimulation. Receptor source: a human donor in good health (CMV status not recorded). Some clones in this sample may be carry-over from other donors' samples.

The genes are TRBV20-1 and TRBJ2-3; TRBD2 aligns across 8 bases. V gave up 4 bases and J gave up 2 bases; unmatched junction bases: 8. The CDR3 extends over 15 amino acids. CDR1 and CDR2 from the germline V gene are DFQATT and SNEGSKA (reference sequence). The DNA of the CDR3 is TGCAGTGCTAACATCGGGGGGGCCAACACAGATACGCAGTATTTT. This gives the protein CSANIGGANTDTQYF.

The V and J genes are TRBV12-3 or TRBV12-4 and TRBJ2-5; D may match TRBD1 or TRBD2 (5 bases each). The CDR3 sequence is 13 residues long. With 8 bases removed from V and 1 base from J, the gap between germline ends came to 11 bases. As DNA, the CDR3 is TGTGCCAGCGCCGAGGGGATCCAAGAGACCCAGTACTTC. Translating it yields CASAEGIQETQYF.

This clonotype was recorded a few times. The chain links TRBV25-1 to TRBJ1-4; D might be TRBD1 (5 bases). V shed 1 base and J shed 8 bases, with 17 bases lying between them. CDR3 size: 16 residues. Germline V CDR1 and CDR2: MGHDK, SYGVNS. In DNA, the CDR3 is TGTGCCAGCAGTGAATTCTTTTCGGGACCCGAGGAAAAACTGTTTTTT. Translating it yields CASSEFFSGPEEKLFF.

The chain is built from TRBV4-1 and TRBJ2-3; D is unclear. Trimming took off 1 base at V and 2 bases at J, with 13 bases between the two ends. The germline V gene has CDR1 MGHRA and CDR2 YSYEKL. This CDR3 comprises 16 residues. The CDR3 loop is CASSQVGERATDTQYF. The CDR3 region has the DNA TGCGCCAGCAGCCAAGTAGGCGAAAGGGCCACAGATACGCAGTATTTT.

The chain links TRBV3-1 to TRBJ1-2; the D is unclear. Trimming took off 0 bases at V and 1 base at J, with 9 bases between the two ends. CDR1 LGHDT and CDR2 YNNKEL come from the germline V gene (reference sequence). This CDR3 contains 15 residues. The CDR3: CASSQDPRGNYGYTF. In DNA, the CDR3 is TGTGCCAGCAGCCAAGACCCCCGGGGTAACTATGGCTACACCTTC.

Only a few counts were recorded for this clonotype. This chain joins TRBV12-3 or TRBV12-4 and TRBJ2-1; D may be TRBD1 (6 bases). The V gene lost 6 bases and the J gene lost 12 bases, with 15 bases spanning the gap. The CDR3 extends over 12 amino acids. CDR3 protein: CASSPRTARQFF. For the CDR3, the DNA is TGTGCCAGCAGCCCACGGACAGCAAGGCAGTTCTTC.

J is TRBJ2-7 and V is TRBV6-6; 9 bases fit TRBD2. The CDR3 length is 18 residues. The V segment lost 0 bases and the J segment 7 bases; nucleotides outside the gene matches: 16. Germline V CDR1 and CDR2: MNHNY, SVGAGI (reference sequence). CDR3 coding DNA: TGTGCCAGCAGTTACTCGGTGGTAGCGGGAGCGCTACCTCTGGAGCAGTACTTC. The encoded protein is CASSYSVVAGALPLEQYF.

The CDR3, as DNA: TGTGCCAGCTCACCACTGAATCCAGGCAATGGGGATTCACCCCTCCACTTT. It specifies CASSPLNPGNGDSPLHF. The chain recombines TRBV18 with TRBJ1-6; D uncertain. With 1 base removed from V and 8 bases from J, the gap between germline ends came to 18 bases. Per germline, CDR1 KGHSH and CDR2 LQKENI. The CDR3 runs to 17 residues.

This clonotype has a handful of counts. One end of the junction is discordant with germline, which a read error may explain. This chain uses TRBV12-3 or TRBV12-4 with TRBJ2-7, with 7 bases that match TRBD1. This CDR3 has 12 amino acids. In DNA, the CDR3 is TGTGCCAGCAGTTTAAACCACAGGGGTAAGGACTTC. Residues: CASSLNHRGKDF.

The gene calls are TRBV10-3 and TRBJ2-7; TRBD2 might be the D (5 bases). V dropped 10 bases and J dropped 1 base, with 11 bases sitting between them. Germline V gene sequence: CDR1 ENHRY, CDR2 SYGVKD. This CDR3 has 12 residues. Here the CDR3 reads CATAGDSYEQYF. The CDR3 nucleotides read TGTGCCACCGCCGGGGATTCCTACGAGCAGTACTTC.

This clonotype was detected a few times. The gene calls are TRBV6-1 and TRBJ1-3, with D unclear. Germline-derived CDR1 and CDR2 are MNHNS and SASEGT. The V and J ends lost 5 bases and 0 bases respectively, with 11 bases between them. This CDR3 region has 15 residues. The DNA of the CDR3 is TGTGCCAGCAGTATTACTTACGACTCTGGAAACACCATATATTTT. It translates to CASSITYDSGNTIYF.

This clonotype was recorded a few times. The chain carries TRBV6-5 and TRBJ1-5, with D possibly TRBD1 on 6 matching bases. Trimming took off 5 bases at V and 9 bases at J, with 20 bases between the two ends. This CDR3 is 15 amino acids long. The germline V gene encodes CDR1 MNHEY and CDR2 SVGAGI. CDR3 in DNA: TGTGCCAGCAGTCCTACAGGGTTAGATCGTCGGCCCCAGCATTTT. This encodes CASSPTGLDRRPQHF.

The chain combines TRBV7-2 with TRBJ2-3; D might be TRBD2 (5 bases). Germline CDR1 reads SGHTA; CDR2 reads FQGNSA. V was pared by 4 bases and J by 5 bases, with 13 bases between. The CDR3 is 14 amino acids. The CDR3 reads CASSSGLQRDTQYF. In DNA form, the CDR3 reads TGTGCCAGCAGCTCTGGACTCCAGCGAGATACGCAGTATTTT.

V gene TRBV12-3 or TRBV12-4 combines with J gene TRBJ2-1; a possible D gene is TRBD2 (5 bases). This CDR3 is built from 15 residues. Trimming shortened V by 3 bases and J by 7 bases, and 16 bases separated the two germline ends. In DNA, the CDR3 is TGTGCCAGCAGTTTTCTGGCGGGTACTGGGAATGAGCAGTTCTTC. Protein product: CASSFLAGTGNEQFF.

CDR3 loop: CASSYRGPSYNEQFF. In nucleotides, the CDR3 is TGTGCCAGCAGTTACAGGGGCCCGTCCTACAATGAGCAGTTCTTC. This chain connects TRBV6-2 or TRBV6-3 to TRBJ2-1; D might be TRBD1 (5 bases). V lost 2 bases to trimming and J lost 1 base, with 9 bases between them. The CDR3 is made up of 15 amino acids. Germline values: CDR1 MNHEY, CDR2 SVGEGT.

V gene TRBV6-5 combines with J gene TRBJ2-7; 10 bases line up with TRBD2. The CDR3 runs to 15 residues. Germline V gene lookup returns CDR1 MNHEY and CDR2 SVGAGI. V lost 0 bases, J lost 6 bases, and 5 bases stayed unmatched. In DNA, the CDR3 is TGTGCCAGCAGTTACTCGGCTAGCGGGAGTACCGAGCAGTACTTC. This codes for CASSYSASGSTEQYF.

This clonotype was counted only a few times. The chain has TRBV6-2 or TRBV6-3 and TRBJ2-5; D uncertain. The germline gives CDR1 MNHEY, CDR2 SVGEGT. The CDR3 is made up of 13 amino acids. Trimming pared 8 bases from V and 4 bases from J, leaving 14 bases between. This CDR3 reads CASSVYSPETQYF. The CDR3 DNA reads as TGTGCCAGCTCGGTCTACTCCCCAGAGACCCAGTACTTC.

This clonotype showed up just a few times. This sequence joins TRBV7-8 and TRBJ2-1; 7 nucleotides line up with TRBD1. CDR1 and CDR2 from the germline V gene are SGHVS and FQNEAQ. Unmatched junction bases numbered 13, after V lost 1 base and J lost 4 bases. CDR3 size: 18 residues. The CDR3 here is CASSLGSRTGRIYNEQFF. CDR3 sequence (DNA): TGTGCCAGCAGCTTAGGCTCCCGGACAGGTCGAATTTACAATGAGCAGTTCTTC. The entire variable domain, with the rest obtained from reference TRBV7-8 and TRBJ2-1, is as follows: GAGVSQSPRYKVAKRGQDVALRCDPISGHVSLFWYQQALGQGPEFLTYFQNEAQLDKSGLPSDRFFAERPEGSVSTLKIQRTQQEDSAVYLCASSLGSRTGRIYNEQFFGPGTRLTVL.